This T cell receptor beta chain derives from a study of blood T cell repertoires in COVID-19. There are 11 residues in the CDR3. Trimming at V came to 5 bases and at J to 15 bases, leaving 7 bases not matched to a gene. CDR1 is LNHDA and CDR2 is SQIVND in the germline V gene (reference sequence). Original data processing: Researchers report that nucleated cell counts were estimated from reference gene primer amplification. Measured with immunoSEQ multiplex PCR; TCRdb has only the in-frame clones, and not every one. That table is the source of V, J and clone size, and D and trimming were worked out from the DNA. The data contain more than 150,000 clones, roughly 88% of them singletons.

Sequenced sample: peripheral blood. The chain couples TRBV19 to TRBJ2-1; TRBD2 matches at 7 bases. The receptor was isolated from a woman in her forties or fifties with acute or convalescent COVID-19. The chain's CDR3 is CASSSPGLPFF. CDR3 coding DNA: TGTGCCAGTAGTTCCCCGGGACTACCGTTCTTC.